The 23 T cell receptor beta chains below come from one sample, sequenced in a study of CD8 T cells in Susac syndrome. RNA in amounts of about 0.5 to 1 ug was reverse transcribed with random hexamers. TCRdb itself ran the immunoSEQ multiplex PCR reads through MiXCR, one entry per CDR3 protein. This sample has some 50,000 distinct CDR3 sequences; around 93% occur once, and the top ten carry 0.75%. What was sequenced was CD8+ T cells from PBMCs. The origin of the receptors is a human donor with Susac syndrome.

This clonotype has a single count. The chain has TRBV20-1 and TRBJ2-7; the match to TRBD2 covers 9 bases. V lost 6 bases to trimming and J lost 1 base; unmatched junction nucleotides: 4. The CDR3 is 13 residues long. Germline values: CDR1 DFQATT, CDR2 SNEGSKA (reference sequence). The CDR3: CSALGLASYEQYF. The CDR3 bases are TGCAGTGCGTTGGGACTAGCATCCTACGAGCAGTACTTC.

This chain links TRBV3-1 with TRBJ2-7; the D gene is possibly TRBD2 (5 bases). The V and J ends lost 1 base and 7 bases respectively, with 14 bases between them. CDR1 and CDR2 (germline): LGHDT, YNNKEL (reference sequence). The CDR3 length is 14 residues. The CDR3 coding sequence is TGTGCCAGCAGCCAAGTCGAGGGCCCGGGTGAGCAGTACTTC. Its translation is CASSQVEGPGEQYF.

The chain joins TRBV20-1 to TRBJ2-7; TRBD2 might be the D (6 bases). Deletions cut 6 bases from V and 0 bases from J, with 12 bases between. CDR1 and CDR2 (germline): DFQATT, SNEGSKA (reference sequence). The CDR3 covers 13 residues. The CDR3 sequence: CSARGGDSYEQYF. CDR3 coding DNA: TGCAGTGCGAGGGGCGGGGACTCCTACGAGCAGTACTTC.

This clonotype was recorded once. Here the CDR3 DNA reads TGTGCCAGCAGCCAACTGCCTAGCCAGGACCGCGAGACCCAGTACTTC. Its translation is CASSQLPSQDRETQYF. This chain joins TRBV7-8 and TRBJ2-5, with D possibly being TRBD2 (5 bases). The CDR3 loop spans 16 amino acids. Trimming took 5 bases from V and 5 from J, leaving 21 bases between them. Looked up from germline, CDR1 is SGHVS and CDR2 is FQNEAQ.

This chain uses TRBV6-2 or TRBV6-3 with TRBJ2-3; TRBD1 agrees at 8 bases. The CDR3 runs to 16 residues. J gave up 2 bases and V 4 bases, and 8 bases lay outside the gene matches. Germline loops: CDR1 MNHEY, CDR2 SVGEGT. DNA of the CDR3: TGTGCCAGCAGTTCGATGGGACAGGTGTACACAGATACGCAGTATTTT. Its protein product is CASSSMGQVYTDTQYF.

This chain uses TRBV20-1 with TRBJ1-2, with D possibly being TRBD1 (6 bases). Germline CDR1 and CDR2: DFQATT and SNEGSKA (reference sequence). The CDR3 is made up of 10 amino acids. Trimming cost V 1 base and J 12 bases, with 9 bases left between them. The CDR3 bases are TGCAGTGCTAGAGTGCGGGGGCACACCTTC. Encoded protein: CSARVRGHTF.

The rearrangement links TRBV9 to TRBJ1-2; D is unresolved. V was clipped by 5 bases and J by 8 bases, with 7 bases between them. Germline CDR1 is SGDLS and CDR2 is YYNGEE. The length of the CDR3 is 10 residues. CDR3 residues: CASRNFGYTF. Here the CDR3 DNA reads TGTGCCAGCAGGAATTTCGGCTACACCTTC.

The chain carries TRBV11-2 and TRBJ2-5, with TRBD2 as a possible D gene (5 bases). The CDR3 is 15 amino acids. Germline V gene sequence: CDR1 SGHAT, CDR2 FQNNGV. V was pared by 5 bases and J by 0 bases, with 13 bases between. The CDR3 loop reads CASSPILGNQETQYF. For the CDR3, the DNA is TGTGCCAGCAGCCCAATACTAGGGAACCAAGAGACCCAGTACTTC. Filled out from reference TRBV11-2 and TRBJ2-5, the complete variable domain reads EAGVAQSPRYKIIEKRQSVAFWCNPISGHATLYWYQQILGQGPKLLIQFQNNGVVDDSQLPKDRFSAERLKGVDSTLKIQPAKLEDSAVYLCASSPILGNQETQYFGPGTRLLVL.

The rearrangement joins TRBV20-1 to TRBJ2-1; 7 nucleotides agree with TRBD1. The CDR3 contains 18 residues. J gave up 5 bases and V 0 bases, and 16 bases lay outside the gene matches. CDR1 and CDR2 from the germline V gene are DFQATT and SNEGSKA (reference sequence). This chain's CDR3 is CSARDEGAPSLSDNEQFF. The CDR3, as DNA: TGCAGTGCTAGAGATGAGGGGGCCCCGAGTTTATCGGACAATGAGCAGTTCTTC.

The rearrangement uses TRBV6-2 or TRBV6-3 and TRBJ2-1, with 11 nucleotides matching TRBD1. This CDR3 region has 14 residues. The germline V gene encodes CDR1 MNHEY and CDR2 SVGEGT. Trimming removed 5 bases from V and 8 bases from J; junction bases left unmatched: 5. The CDR3 sequence is CASSPGQGADEQFF. In DNA, the CDR3 is TGTGCCAGCAGTCCTGGACAGGGGGCGGATGAGCAGTTCTTC.

This chain joins TRBV20-1 and TRBJ2-1, with a tentative D call TRBD1 (5 bases). The V gene lost 0 bases and the J gene lost 3 bases, with 9 bases spanning the gap. The CDR3 is made up of 14 amino acids. From germline, CDR1 is DFQATT and CDR2 SNEGSKA (reference sequence). CDR3 in amino acids: CSARDHQGYNEQFF. In DNA, the CDR3 is TGCAGTGCTAGAGATCATCAGGGCTACAATGAGCAGTTCTTC.

The V gene is TRBV4-3, the J gene TRBJ1-1; TRBD1 aligns across 8 bases. The J segment lost 6 bases and the V segment lost 0 bases, leaving 3 bases of the junction unmatched. Per germline, CDR1 LGHNA and CDR2 YSLEER. This CDR3 spans 14 amino acids. CDR3 protein: CASSQETGVSEAFF. The CDR3 DNA reads TGCGCCAGCAGCCAAGAGACAGGGGTATCTGAAGCTTTCTTT.

This chain links TRBV9 with TRBJ1-2; TRBD1 matches at 9 bases. Per germline, CDR1 SGDLS and CDR2 YYNGEE. Germline trimming cut 3 bases from V and 2 bases from J; bases unmatched to any gene: 8. The CDR3 has 16 residues. The CDR3: CASSETGQGRNYGYTF. DNA for the CDR3: TGTGCCAGCAGCGAAACGGGACAGGGTCGAAACTATGGCTACACCTTC.

The V gene is TRBV21-1, the J gene TRBJ2-5; the listed D gene, TRBD1, was not tested against the DNA. TRBV21-1 is assigned pseudogene status. This CDR3 has 13 residues. CDR3 loop: CASSKIGTETQYF. CDR3 sequence (DNA): TGTGCCAGCAGCAAAATCGGGACGGAGACCCAGTACTTC.

CDR3 nucleotides: TGTGCCAGCAGCCCCCCTAGGCAGAGCTCCTACGAGCAGTACTTC. Protein sequence: CASSPPRQSSYEQYF. The chain links TRBV13 to TRBJ2-7; no clear D gene. The length of the CDR3 is 15 residues. Germline loops: CDR1 PRHDT, CDR2 FYEKMQ (reference sequence). V lost 5 bases and J 0 bases, leaving 14 bases between the germline ends.

V usage is TRBV20-1 and J usage is TRBJ2-6; unclear D gene. The ends were cut back, 4 bases at V and 0 bases at J, with 16 bases in the middle. CDR3 size: 17 residues. The V gene's germline CDR1 is DFQATT and CDR2 SNEGSKA (reference sequence). CDR3 sequence: CSAIDLRVPSGANVLTF. CDR3 DNA: TGCAGTGCTATAGACCTCCGGGTCCCCTCTGGGGCCAACGTCCTGACTTTC.

For the CDR3, the DNA is TGTGCCAGCAGCTCCTCCCCGGGACGCACAAATGAAAAACTGTTTTTT. This gives the protein CASSSSPGRTNEKLFF. This sequence joins TRBV13 and TRBJ1-4; TRBD1 is a possible D gene (5 bases). CDR3 length: 16 residues. The germline gives CDR1 PRHDT, CDR2 FYEKMQ (reference sequence). With 4 bases removed from V and 5 bases from J, the gap between germline ends came to 17 bases.

This sequence joins TRBV6-1 and TRBJ2-5, with 8 bases identical to TRBD2. V was pared by 9 bases and J by 5 bases, with 5 bases of the junction left unmatched. The CDR3 runs 12 residues. Germline V lookup: CDR1 MNHNS, CDR2 SASEGT. In nucleotides, the CDR3 is TGTGCCAGTTTAGCGGGGACCGAGACCCAGTACTTC. Its protein is CASLAGTETQYF.

The CDR3 sequence is CAWSSDRDEKLFF. CDR3 in DNA: TGTGCCTGGAGTTCTGACAGGGACGAAAAACTGTTTTTT. V and J are TRBV30 and TRBJ1-4; 7 bases line up with TRBD1. CDR1 is GTSNPN and CDR2 is SVGIG in the germline V gene (reference sequence). The junction had 5 bases not matched to a gene; V was cut back by 2 bases and J by 8 bases. This CDR3 contains 13 residues.

CDR3 sequence reads: CSAVVRTEAFF. The CDR3 DNA follows: TGCAGCGCAGTAGTTCGGACTGAAGCTTTCTTT. The J gene is TRBJ1-1, the V gene TRBV29-1, with no clear D. This CDR3 comprises 11 residues. CDR1 is SQVTM and CDR2 is ANQGSEA in the germline V gene. V gave up 7 bases and J gave up 5 bases, with 11 bases separating them.

The rearrangement joins TRBV6-2 or TRBV6-3 to TRBJ1-1; no definite D call. The CDR3 has 13 residues. The V gene lost 2 bases and the J gene lost 1 base, with 5 bases spanning the gap. Germline V gene lookup returns CDR1 MNHEY and CDR2 SVGEGT. CDR3 nucleotide sequence: TGTGCCAGCAGTTACGACGAGAACACTGAAGCTTTCTTT. This encodes CASSYDENTEAFF.

The rearrangement uses TRBV29-1 and TRBJ2-5; unclear D gene. Germline V gene data show CDR1 as SQVTM and CDR2 as ANQGSEA. The CDR3 length is 16 residues. The ends were cut back, 1 base at V and 1 base at J, with 16 bases in the middle. CDR3 DNA: TGCAGCGTTGAAGGCCTGGAACCGGGCCTCCAAGAGACCCAGTACTTC. It is translated as CSVEGLEPGLQETQYF.

The chain combines TRBV9 with TRBJ1-1, with a weak D call TRBD1 (5 bases). The CDR3 has 14 amino acids. Germline V gives CDR1 SGDLS, CDR2 YYNGEE. V was trimmed by 4 bases and J by 6 bases, leaving 16 bases between them. The CDR3 DNA follows: TGTGCCAGCAGCCCCTGGGGGGGTAGTGCTGAAGCTTTCTTT. Protein: CASSPWGGSAEAFF.